This passage covers 3 T cell receptor beta chains from one sample sequenced in a study of control samples from healthy donors and cancer patients. Sequencing used immunoSEQ multiplex PCR; TCRdb keeps in-frame clones, though not all of them. The sample shows 100,000 to 150,000 clones, approximately 90% of them seen only once. The specimen sequenced was blood. These receptors were collected from a man aged 18 to 29 in good health.

J is TRBJ2-2 and V is TRBV7-7; no definite D call. This CDR3 spans 16 amino acids. Germline-derived CDR1 and CDR2 are SSHAT and FNYEAQ (reference sequence). Deletions cut 1 base from V and 2 bases from J, with 11 bases between. CDR3 in DNA: TGTGCCAGCAGCTTAGAGTACCAGACAAACACCGGGGAGCTGTTTTTT. This codes for CASSLEYQTNTGELFF.

This clone was recorded once. This chain uses TRBV30 with TRBJ2-1; TRBD1 agrees at 7 bases. The trim removed 6 bases at V and 2 bases at J, leaving 4 bases unmatched. CDR3 size: 13 residues. The germline gives CDR1 GTSNPN, CDR2 SVGIG (reference sequence). The CDR3 DNA follows: TGTGCCTGCCACAGGGGCGCCTACAATGAGCAGTTCTTC. This encodes CACHRGAYNEQFF.

The rearrangement joins TRBV5-5 to TRBJ1-5; D unclear. The length of the CDR3 is 15 residues. Germline V gives CDR1 SGHKS, CDR2 YYEKEE (reference sequence). V gave up 2 bases and J gave up 1 base, with 10 bases separating them. Here the CDR3 reads CASSLNAGSNQPQHF. Here the CDR3 DNA reads TGTGCCAGCAGCTTAAATGCGGGAAGCAATCAGCCCCAGCATTTT. The whole variable domain, filled in from reference TRBV5-5 and TRBJ1-5, reads DAGVTQSPTHLIKTRGQQVTLRCSPISGHKSVSWYQQVLGQGPQFIFQYYEKEERGRGNFPDRFSARQFPNYSSELNVNALLLGDSALYLCASSLNAGSNQPQHFGDGTRLSIL.